This is a list of T cell receptor beta chains from one sample in a study of CD8 T cells in ankylosing spondylitis. Using its own MiXCR run on the 5' RACE reads, TCRdb lists one record per CDR3 protein. In the table there are under 950,000 distinct CDR3 sequences, around 20% of which are singletons. The source material was blood, either unsorted or a sorted T cell fraction (not recorded which). The receptors stem from a male donor with ankylosing spondylitis. Each CDR3 is given with its conserved first and last residue. The D gene is left open where the match is weak. Not every row has a clone size; where given, it reads once, few, many or a size class.

CDR3 protein: CASSLGNPPTDTQYF
CDR3 DNA: TGTGCCAGCAGCCTAGGGAACCCCCCCACAGATACGCAGTATTTT
clone size: few
D gene: NA
V gene: TRBV12-3/TRBV12-4
J gene: TRBJ2-3

CDR3 protein: CASSVWRDRSPGELFF
CDR3 DNA: TGTGCCAGCAGCGTATGGCGGGACAGAAGCCCCGGGGAGCTGTTTTTT
clone size: NA
D gene: NA
V gene: TRBV9
J gene: TRBJ2-2

CDR3 protein: CASSSGQSRRADSPLHF
CDR3 DNA: TGTGCCAGCAGCTCTGGACAGAGCCGGCGTGCCGATTCACCCCTCCACTTT
clone size: NA
D gene: NA
V gene: TRBV7-2
J gene: TRBJ1-6

CDR3 protein: CASSSGTSIPYEQYF
CDR3 DNA: TGCGCCAGCAGCTCAGGGACTAGCATCCCTTACGAGCAGTACTTC
clone size: few
D gene: TRBD2
V gene: TRBV5-1
J gene: TRBJ2-7

CDR3 protein: CASSRAGTGGYNEQFF
CDR3 DNA: TGCGCCAGCAGCCGGGCTGGGACAGGGGGATATAATGAGCAGTTCTTC
clone size: NA
D gene: TRBD1
V gene: TRBV4-3
J gene: TRBJ2-1

CDR3 protein: CASSLSDRGRQPQHF
CDR3 DNA: TGTGCCAGCAGCTTATCAGACAGGGGAAGGCAGCCCCAGCATTTT
clone size: NA
D gene: TRBD1
V gene: TRBV7-2
J gene: TRBJ1-5

CDR3 protein: CSASRGLFGGTDTQYF
CDR3 DNA: TGCAGTGCTAGTAGGGGTCTTTTTGGGGGCACAGATACGCAGTATTTT
clone size: NA
D gene: NA
V gene: TRBV20-1
J gene: TRBJ2-3

CDR3 protein: CASSLSSGRYTF
CDR3 DNA: TGTGCCAGCAGCTTATCCTCTGGGAGGTACACCTTC
clone size: NA
D gene: NA
V gene: TRBV7-9
J gene: TRBJ1-2

CDR3 protein: CASTIAGANTGELFF
CDR3 DNA: TGTGCCAGCACCATAGCGGGGGCGAACACCGGGGAGCTGTTTTTT
clone size: NA
D gene: TRBD2
V gene: TRBV12-3/TRBV12-4
J gene: TRBJ2-2

CDR3 protein: CASRDTLLPYEQYF
CDR3 DNA: TGTGCCAGCAGAGACACCCTTCTCCCCTACGAGCAGTACTTC
clone size: many
D gene: NA
V gene: TRBV27
J gene: TRBJ2-7

CDR3 protein: CASSLGSRGEQFF
CDR3 DNA: TGTGCCAGCAGTTTGGGTAGTAGGGGTGAGCAGTTCTTC
clone size: NA
D gene: NA
V gene: TRBV27
J gene: TRBJ2-1